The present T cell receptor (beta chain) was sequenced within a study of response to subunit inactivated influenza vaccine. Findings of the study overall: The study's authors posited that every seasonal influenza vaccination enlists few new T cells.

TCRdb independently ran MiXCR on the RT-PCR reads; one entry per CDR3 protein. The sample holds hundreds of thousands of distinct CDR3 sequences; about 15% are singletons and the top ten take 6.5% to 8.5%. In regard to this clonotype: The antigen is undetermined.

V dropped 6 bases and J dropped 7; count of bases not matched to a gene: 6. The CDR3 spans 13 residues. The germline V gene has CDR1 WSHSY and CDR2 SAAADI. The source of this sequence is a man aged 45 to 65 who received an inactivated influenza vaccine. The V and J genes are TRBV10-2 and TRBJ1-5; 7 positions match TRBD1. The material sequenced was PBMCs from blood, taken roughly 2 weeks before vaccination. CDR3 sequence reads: CASSRTGSQPQHF. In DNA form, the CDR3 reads TGCGCCAGCAGCAGGACAGGATCCCAGCCCCAGCATTTT.